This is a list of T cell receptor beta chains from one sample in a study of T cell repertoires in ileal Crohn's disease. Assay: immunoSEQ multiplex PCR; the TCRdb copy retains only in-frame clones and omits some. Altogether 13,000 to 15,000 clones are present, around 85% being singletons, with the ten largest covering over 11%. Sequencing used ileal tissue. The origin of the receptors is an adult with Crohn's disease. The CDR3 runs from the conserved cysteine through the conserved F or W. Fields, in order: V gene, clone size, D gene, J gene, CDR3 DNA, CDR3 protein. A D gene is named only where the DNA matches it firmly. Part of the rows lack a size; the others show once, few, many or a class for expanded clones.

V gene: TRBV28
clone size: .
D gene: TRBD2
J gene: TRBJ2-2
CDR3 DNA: TGTGCCAGCAGGATAGCGGGGGAAGCCGGGGAGCTGTTTTTT
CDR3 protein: CASRIAGEAGELFF

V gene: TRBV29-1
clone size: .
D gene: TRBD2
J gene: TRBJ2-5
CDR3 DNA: TGCAGCGTTGAAGGGGCGGTCAGGCGGGGGGGCCGTGAGACCCAGTACTTC
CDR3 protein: CSVEGAVRRGGRETQYF

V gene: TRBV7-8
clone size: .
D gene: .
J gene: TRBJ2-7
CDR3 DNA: TGTGCCAGCTTCGCGGGACAGTCATCCTACGAGCAGTACTTC
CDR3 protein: CASFAGQSSYEQYF

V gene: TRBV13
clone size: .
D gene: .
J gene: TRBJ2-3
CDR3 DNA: TGTGCCAGCAGCTTACCCAGGCGGGCGGTGGCAGATACGCAGTATTTT
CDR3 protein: CASSLPRRAVADTQYF

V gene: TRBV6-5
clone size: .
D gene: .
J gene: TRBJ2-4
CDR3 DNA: TGTGCCAGCAGTGACCTCATAGCCAAAAACATTCAGTACTTC
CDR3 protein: CASSDLIAKNIQYF

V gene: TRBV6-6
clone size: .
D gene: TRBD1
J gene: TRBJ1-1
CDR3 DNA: TGTGCCAGCAGTTCACAGGGGGCGCGGAGCACTGAAGCTTTCTTT
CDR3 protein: CASSSQGARSTEAFF

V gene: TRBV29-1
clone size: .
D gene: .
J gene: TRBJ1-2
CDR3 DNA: TGCAGCGTTAAAAGGCAGGGTAACTATGGCTACACCTTC
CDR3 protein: CSVKRQGNYGYTF

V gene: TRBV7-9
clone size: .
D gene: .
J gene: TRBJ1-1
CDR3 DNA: TGTGCCACAGAATGGGGGCGTGAAGCTTTCTTT
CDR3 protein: CATEWGREAFF

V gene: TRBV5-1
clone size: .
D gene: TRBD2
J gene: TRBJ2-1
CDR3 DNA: TGCGCCAGCAGCTTCGGGGGGGCACCCTACAATGAGCAGTTCTTC
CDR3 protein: CASSFGGAPYNEQFF

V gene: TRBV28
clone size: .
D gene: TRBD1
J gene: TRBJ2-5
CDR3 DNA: TGTGCCACCCTAGAGGACAGGTTGCAAGAGACCCAGTACTTC
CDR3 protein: CATLEDRLQETQYF

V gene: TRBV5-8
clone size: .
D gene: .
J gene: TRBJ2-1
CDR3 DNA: TGTGCCAGCAGCTTGGGGAGCGGCCTCGCCACCTACAATGAGCAGTTCTTC
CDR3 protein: CASSLGSGLATYNEQFF

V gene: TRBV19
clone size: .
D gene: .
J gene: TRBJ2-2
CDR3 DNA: TGTGCCAGTAGTATGGGTACGGCAGGGAAAGCCGGGGAGCTGTTTTTT
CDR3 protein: CASSMGTAGKAGELFF

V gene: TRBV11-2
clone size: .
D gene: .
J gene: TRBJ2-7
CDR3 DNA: TGTGCCAGCAGCTTAGAGCCCCGGCTCTCCTACGAGCAGTACTTC
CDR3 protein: CASSLEPRLSYEQYF

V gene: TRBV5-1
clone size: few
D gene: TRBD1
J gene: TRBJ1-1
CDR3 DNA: TGCGCCAGCAGCGGGGGGACAGGGACGAACACTGAAGCTTTCTTT
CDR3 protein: CASSGGTGTNTEAFF

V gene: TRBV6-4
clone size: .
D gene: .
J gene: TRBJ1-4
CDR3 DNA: TGTGCCAGCAGGGCCAGGGTTAATAATGAAAAACTGTTTTTT
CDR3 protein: CASRARVNNEKLFF

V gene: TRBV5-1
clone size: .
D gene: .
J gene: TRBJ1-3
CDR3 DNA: TGCGCCAGCAGCCTGGACATTGCTTATTCCGGAAACACCATATATTTT
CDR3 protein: CASSLDIAYSGNTIYF

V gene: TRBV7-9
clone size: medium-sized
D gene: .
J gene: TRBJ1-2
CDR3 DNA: TGTGCCAGCAGCCCCTCGGGGGGTAACTATGGCTACACCTTC
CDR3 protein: CASSPSGGNYGYTF

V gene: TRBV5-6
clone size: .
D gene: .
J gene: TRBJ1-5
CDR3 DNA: TGTGCCAGCAGCTTGGGAGCTGAGGCCCAGCATTTT
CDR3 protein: CASSLGAEAQHF

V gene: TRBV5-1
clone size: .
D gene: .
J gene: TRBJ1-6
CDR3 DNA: TGCGCCAGCAGCTCAAGCCCCGAGAAAGGTTCACCCCTCCACTTT
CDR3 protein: CASSSSPEKGSPLHF

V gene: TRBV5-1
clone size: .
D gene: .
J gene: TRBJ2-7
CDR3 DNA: TGCGCCAGCAGCTTGCAGGGCTTGGGAAACGAGCAGTACTTC
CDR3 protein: CASSLQGLGNEQYF

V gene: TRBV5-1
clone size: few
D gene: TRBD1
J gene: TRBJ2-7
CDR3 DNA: TGCGCCAGCAGCTCTACAGGGGCCTACGAGCAGTACTTC
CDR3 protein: CASSSTGAYEQYF

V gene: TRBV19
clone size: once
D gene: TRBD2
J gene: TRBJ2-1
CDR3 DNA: TGTGCCAGTACCCCTGCAGCGGGACTAGGGAATGAGCAGTTCTTC
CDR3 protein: CASTPAAGLGNEQFF

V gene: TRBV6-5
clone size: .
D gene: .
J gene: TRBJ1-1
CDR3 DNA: TGTGCCAGCAGTTATATCGCAGAATTCATGAACACTGAAGCTTTCTTT
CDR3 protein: CASSYIAEFMNTEAFF

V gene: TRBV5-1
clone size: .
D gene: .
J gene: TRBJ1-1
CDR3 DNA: TGCGCCAGCAGCCTGACCCAAGACAGAGCTTTCTTT
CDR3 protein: CASSLTQDRAFF

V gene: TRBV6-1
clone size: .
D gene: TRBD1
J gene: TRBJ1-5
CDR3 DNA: TGTGCCAGCAGTGAAGGGACAGGGGGCTTTCAGCCCCAGCATTTT
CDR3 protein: CASSEGTGGFQPQHF

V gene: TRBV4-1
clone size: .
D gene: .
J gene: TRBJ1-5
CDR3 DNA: TGCGCCAGCAGCCAAAATCGGAGGACAAATCAGCCCCAGCATTTT
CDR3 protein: CASSQNRRTNQPQHF

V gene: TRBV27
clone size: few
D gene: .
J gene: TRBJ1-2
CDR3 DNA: TGTGCCAGCAGTTTATTTGCAGGAGATGGCTACACCTTC
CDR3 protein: CASSLFAGDGYTF

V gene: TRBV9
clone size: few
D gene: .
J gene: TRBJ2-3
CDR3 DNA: TGTGCCAGCAGCGTAGCGACTCCCGCAGATACGCAGTATTTT
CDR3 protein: CASSVATPADTQYF

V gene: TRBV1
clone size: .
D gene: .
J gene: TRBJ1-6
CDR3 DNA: TGCACCAGCAGCCAAGATCAGGACAGGGAGAAAAGGGGGGCAGGGTCCTATAATTCACCCCTCCACTTT
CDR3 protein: CTSSQDQDREKRGAGSYNSPLHF

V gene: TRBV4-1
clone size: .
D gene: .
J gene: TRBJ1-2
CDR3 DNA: TGCGCCAGCAGCCAAGTTGCGGGTGGGGACTACACCTTC
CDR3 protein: CASSQVAGGDYTF

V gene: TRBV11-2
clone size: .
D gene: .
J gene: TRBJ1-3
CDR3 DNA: TGTGCCAGCAGTTTGAACAGTGGAAACACCATATATTTT
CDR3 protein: CASSLNSGNTIYF

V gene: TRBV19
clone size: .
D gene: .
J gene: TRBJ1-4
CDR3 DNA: TGTGCCAGTAGTCTGAAGGGTCAAGAAAAACTGTTTTTT
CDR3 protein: CASSLKGQEKLFF

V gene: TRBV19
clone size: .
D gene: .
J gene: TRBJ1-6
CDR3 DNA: TGTGCCAGTAGTAGAGGGACCTTAGATTCACCCCTCCACTTT
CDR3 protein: CASSRGTLDSPLHF

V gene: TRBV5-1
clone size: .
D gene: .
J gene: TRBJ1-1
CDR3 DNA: TGCGCCAGCAGCTACCTGGACAGATTGAACACTGAAGCTTTCTTT
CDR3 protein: CASSYLDRLNTEAFF

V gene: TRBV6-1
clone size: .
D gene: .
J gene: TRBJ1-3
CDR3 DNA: TGTGCCAGCAGTGAAGTTCCACAGTACTCTGGAAACACCATATATTTT
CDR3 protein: CASSEVPQYSGNTIYF

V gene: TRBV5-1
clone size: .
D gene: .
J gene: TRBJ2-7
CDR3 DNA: TGCGCCAGCAGCTCCCTTGGTGGCGCGAGCTCCTACGAGCAGTACTTC
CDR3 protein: CASSSLGGASSYEQYF

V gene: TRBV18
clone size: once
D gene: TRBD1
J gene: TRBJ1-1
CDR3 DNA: TGTGCCAGCTCACCACTTGCGACAGGGAGGAACACTGAAGCTTTCTTT
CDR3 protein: CASSPLATGRNTEAFF

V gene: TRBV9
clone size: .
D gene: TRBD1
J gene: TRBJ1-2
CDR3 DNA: TGTGCCAGCAGCGTAGAGAACAGGGGGCCGTGGTATGGCTACACCTTC
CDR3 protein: CASSVENRGPWYGYTF

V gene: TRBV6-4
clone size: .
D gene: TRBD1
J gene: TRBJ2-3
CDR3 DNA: TGTGCCAGCAGCCGGACAGGGGGGAACACAGATACGCAGTATTTT
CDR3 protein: CASSRTGGNTDTQYF

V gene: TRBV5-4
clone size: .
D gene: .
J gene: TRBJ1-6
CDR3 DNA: TGTGCCAGCAGCGGACGGGACACCTCCTCCTATAATTCACCCCTCCACTTT
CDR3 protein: CASSGRDTSSYNSPLHF

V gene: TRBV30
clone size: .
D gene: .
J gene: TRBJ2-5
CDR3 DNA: TGTGCCTGCGCACGGGACTCCCAAGAGACCCAGTACTTC
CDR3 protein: CACARDSQETQYF

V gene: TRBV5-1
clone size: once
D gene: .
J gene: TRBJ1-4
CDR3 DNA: TGCGCCAGCAGCTTGCGGGGGGCCTCTAATGAAAAACTGTTTTTT
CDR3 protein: CASSLRGASNEKLFF

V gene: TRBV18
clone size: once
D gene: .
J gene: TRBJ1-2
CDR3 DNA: TGTGCCAGCTCACCAGGGGCGGTTTATGGCTACACCTTC
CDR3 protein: CASSPGAVYGYTF

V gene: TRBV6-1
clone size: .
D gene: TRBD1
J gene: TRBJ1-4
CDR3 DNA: TGTGCCAGCAGTGAAGTGGTCGGGACAGGGGGCAATGAAAAACTGTTTTTT
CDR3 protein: CASSEVVGTGGNEKLFF

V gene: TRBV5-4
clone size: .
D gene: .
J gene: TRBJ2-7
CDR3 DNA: TGTGCCAGCAGCTTTCCCCCTACTTACGAGCAGTACTTC
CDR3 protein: CASSFPPTYEQYF

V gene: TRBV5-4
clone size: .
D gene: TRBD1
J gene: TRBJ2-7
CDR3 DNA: TGTGCCAGCAGCTTTCGGACAGGGGGGACCTACGAGCAGTACTTC
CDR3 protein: CASSFRTGGTYEQYF

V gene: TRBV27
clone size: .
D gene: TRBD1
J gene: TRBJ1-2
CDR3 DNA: TGTGCCAGCAGTGGGACAGGGATCGATGGCTACACCTTC
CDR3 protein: CASSGTGIDGYTF

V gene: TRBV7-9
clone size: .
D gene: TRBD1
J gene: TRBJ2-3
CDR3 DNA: TGTGCCAGCAGCTTCCGAGGGGGCCCACGCCACACAGATACGCAGTATTTT
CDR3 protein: CASSFRGGPRHTDTQYF

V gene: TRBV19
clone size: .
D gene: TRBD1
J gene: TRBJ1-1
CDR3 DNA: TGTGCCAGTACTACAGGGGTTGAAGCTTTCTTT
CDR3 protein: CASTTGVEAFF

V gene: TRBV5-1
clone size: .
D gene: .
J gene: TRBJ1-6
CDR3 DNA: TGCGCCAGCAGCTCCGGGCCAACAGGGTCCTATAATTCACCCCTCCACTTT
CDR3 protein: CASSSGPTGSYNSPLHF

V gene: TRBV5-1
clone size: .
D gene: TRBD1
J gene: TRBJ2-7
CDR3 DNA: TGCGCCAGCAGCTCCCCGGACAGGGGGGCCGACTACGAGCAGTACTTC
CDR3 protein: CASSSPDRGADYEQYF

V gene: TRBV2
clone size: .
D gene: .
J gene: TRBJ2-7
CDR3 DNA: TGTGCCAGCAGGAGGGCAGGCCCCTACGAGCAGTACTTC
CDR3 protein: CASRRAGPYEQYF

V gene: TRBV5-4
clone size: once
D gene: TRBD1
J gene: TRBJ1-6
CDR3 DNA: TGTGCCAGCAGCTTGGACAGGGGAAGCTCCTATAATTCACCCCTCCACTTT
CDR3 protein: CASSLDRGSSYNSPLHF

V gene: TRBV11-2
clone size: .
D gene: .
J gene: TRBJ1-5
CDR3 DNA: TGTGCCAGCAGCTTAGACGGGGAGGCCAATCAGCCCCAGCATTTT
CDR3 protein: CASSLDGEANQPQHF

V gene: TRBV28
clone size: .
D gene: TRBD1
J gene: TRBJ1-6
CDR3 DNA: TGTGCCAGCAGTTTTCCCGGGACAGCATATAATTCACCCCTCCACTTT
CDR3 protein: CASSFPGTAYNSPLHF

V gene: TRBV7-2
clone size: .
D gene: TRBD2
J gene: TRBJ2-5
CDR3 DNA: TGTGCCAGCAGCCCCCGGTCGGGGGGGGCCCGGGTGACCCAGTACTTC
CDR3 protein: CASSPRSGGARVTQYF